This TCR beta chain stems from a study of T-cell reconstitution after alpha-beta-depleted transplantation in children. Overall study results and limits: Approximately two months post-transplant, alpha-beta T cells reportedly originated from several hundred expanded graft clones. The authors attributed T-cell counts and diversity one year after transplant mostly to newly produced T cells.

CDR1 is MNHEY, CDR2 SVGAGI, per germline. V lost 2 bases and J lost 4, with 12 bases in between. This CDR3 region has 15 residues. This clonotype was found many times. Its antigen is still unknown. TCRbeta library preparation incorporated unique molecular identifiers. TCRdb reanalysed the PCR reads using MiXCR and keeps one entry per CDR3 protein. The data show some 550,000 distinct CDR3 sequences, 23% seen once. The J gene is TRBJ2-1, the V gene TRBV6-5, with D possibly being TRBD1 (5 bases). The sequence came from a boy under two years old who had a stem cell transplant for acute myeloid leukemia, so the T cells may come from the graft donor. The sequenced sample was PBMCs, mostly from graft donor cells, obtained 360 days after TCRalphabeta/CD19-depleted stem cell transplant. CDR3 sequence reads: CASSYRQQVYNEQFF. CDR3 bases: TGTGCCAGCAGTTACCGCCAACAGGTGTACAATGAGCAGTTCTTC.